Each of the 21 T cell receptor delta chains below was sequenced from the same sample in a study of gamma-delta T cells after stem cell transplantation. TCRdb repeated clone calling on the RT-PCR reads with CATT. The sample lists approximately 5,700 delta-chain clones; approximately 1.8% were seen once. The source material was gamma-delta T cells. These receptors all come from a human donor. It is not recorded whose cells these are; they may come from a transplant donor.

This clone was recorded a few times. This may be a read error, as it is one base from a much larger clone. V is TRDV2 and J is TRDJ1; 7 nucleotides align to TRDD2. This CDR3 has 18 residues. Germline CDR1 reads GEAIGNYY; CDR2 reads EKD. V was pared by 1 base and J by 0 bases, with 13 bases of the junction left unmatched. As DNA, the CDR3 is TGTGCCTGTGACACGATTCCTACGGAGTTTCCGAACACCGATAAACTCATCTTT. Residues: CACDTIPTEFPNTDKLIF.

This clone was counted ten times or more. A single base is all that separates this from a far larger clone, so a read error is likely. This chain links TRDV2 with TRDJ3; D unclear. The V end lost 0 bases, the J end lost 0 bases, and 8 bases lay between the germline ends. The CDR3 has 17 amino acids. Germline CDR1 and CDR2: GEAIGNYY and EKD. The CDR3 loop is CACDTALDSWDTRQMFF. CDR3 in DNA: TGTGCCTGTGACACCGCTCTTGACTCCTGGGACACCCGACAGATGTTTTTC.

This clone was seen a few times. TCRdb's entry gives the protein of a much larger clone, which mismatches this DNA's translation at residue 4, likely from a read error; the protein reported here is translated from the DNA. The V call is TRDV2, the J call TRDJ1; the match to TRDD3 covers 13 bases. J was trimmed by 3 bases and V by 5 bases; bases with no gene match: 8. Germline V CDR1 and CDR2: GEAIGNYY, EKD. This CDR3 is 16 amino acids long. The CDR3 coding sequence is TGTGCCTGTGGCGCATTAACTGGGGGATACGCCGATAAACTCATCTTT. Translating it yields CACGALTGGYADKLIF.

About this clone itself: The protein that TCRdb holds for this DNA derives from a much larger clone and differs from the translated DNA at residue 8, which likely indicates a read error; the protein shown here is translated from the DNA. The V call is TRDV2, the J call TRDJ3, with 8 nucleotides matching TRDD3. Trimming cost V 0 bases and J 0 bases; bases outside gene matches: 15. The CDR3 is made up of 22 amino acids. From germline, CDR1 is GEAIGNYY and CDR2 EKD. In nucleotides, the CDR3 is TGTGCCTGTGACACCGTACTGAGGGATACGCTTCAGAGCTCCTGGGACACCCGACAGATGTTTTTC. It yields the protein CACDTVLRDTLQSSWDTRQMFF.

This clone was counted only a few times. This DNA's translation and the protein TCRdb lists, from a much larger clone, do not match at residue 3, likely due to a read error; the protein shown is translated from the DNA. The CDR3 DNA is TGTGCCCGTGACACCCTGGGGGGTCCTGAACGGACTTACACCGATAAACTCATCTTT. This encodes CARDTLGGPERTYTDKLIF. The chain carries TRDV2 and TRDJ1; 7 nucleotides align to TRDD3. The CDR3 sequence is 19 residues long. Germline CDR1 reads GEAIGNYY; CDR2 reads EKD.

With respect to this clone: The protein that TCRdb holds for this DNA derives from a much larger clone and differs from the translated DNA at residue 5, which likely indicates a read error; the protein shown here is translated from the DNA. V and J are TRDV2 and TRDJ1; no clear D. This CDR3 comprises 18 residues. V was clipped by 3 bases and J by 0 bases, with 22 bases between them. Germline V gene sequence: CDR1 GEAIGNYY, CDR2 EKD. Here the CDR3 DNA reads TGTGCCTGTGACGCGGTTAAAGTAAGGGGTTCGTACACCGATAAACTCATCTTT. The encoded protein is CACDAVKVRGSYTDKLIF.

This clone turned up a few times. TCRdb attributes to this sequence the protein of a much larger clone, which differs from the DNA translation at residue 11; a read error is likely, and the protein displayed is translated from the DNA. The genes are TRDV2 and TRDJ1, with D uncertain. This CDR3 is built from 16 residues. Germline CDR1 is GEAIGNYY and CDR2 is EKD. V was pared by 3 bases and J by 4 bases, with 20 bases between. The CDR3 region has the DNA TGTGCCTGTGACCTCGTACCCGGCTCGAACAACGATAAACTCATCTTT. It is translated as CACDLVPGSNNDKLIF.

This clone was seen only a few times. The same CDR3 can be traced to other DNA sequences in this sample. V usage is TRDV2 and J usage is TRDJ1, with 13 nucleotides matching TRDD3. Per germline, CDR1 GEAIGNYY and CDR2 EKD. J was trimmed by 0 bases and V by 3 bases; bases with no gene match: 9. The CDR3 sequence is 18 residues long. DNA for the CDR3: TGTGCCTGTGACCTACTGGGGGATACGCTATCCAACACCGATAAACTCATCTTT. Amino acid sequence: CACDLLGDTLSNTDKLIF.

By share, this clone counts as medium-sized (0.01 to 0.1%). The same CDR3 also results from other DNA sequences found in this sample. J is TRDJ1 and V is TRDV1, with 13 bases aligning to TRDD3. CDR3 length: 23 amino acids. Germline values: CDR1 TSWWSYY, CDR2 QGS. The V gene end was trimmed by 0 bases and the J gene end by 2 bases; junction bases not matched to a gene: 21. CDR3 DNA sequence: TGTGCTCTTGGGGAACTTAAGCGGATCGACACCAACTGGGGGATACGCGTTACCGATAAACTCATCTTT. This encodes CALGELKRIDTNWGIRVTDKLIF.

This clone was seen a few times. The translation of this DNA and the TCRdb protein of a much larger clone differ at residue 4, probably owing to a read error; the protein shown here is translated from the DNA. The rearrangement links TRDV2 to TRDJ1; TRDD3 agrees at 13 bases. Per the germline V gene, CDR1 is GEAIGNYY and CDR2 is EKD. This CDR3 spans 17 amino acids. V was clipped by 5 bases and J by 4 bases; unmatched bases: 12. The chain's CDR3 is CACGNLLGDTEGDKLIF. CDR3 coding DNA: TGTGCCTGTGGCAATCTACTGGGGGATACGGAGGGCGATAAACTCATCTTT.

With regard to this clone: TCRdb's protein for this DNA is that of a much larger clone and differs from the translation at residue 4, likely a read error; the protein shown is the DNA translation. The genes are TRDV2 and TRDJ1, with TRDD3 identical over 10 bases. CDR1 is GEAIGNYY, CDR2 EKD, per germline. This CDR3 spans 19 amino acids. The CDR3: CACHTAGLSTGGSRPKLIF. CDR3 in DNA: TGTGCCTGTCACACTGCGGGCCTTAGTACTGGGGGATCCCGACCGAAACTCATCTTT.

As to this clone: TCRdb shows a much larger clone's protein in place of this DNA's translation, and the two differ at residue 9, likely through a read error; the protein shown is translated from the DNA. V gene TRDV2 combines with J gene TRDJ1; 8 nucleotides agree with TRDD3. Germline CDR1 GEAIGNYY, CDR2 EKD. The CDR3 totals 16 residues. With 2 bases clipped from V and 0 bases from J, the junction kept 7 bases outside the gene matches. The chain's CDR3 is CACDMAGGPDTDKLIF. DNA of the CDR3: TGTGCCTGTGACATGGCTGGGGGACCCGACACCGATAAACTCATCTTT.

As concerns this clone: A much larger clone lies one base from this, so it may be a read error. V usage is TRDV2 and J usage is TRDJ1; the D is unclear. CDR3 length equals 15 residues. Germline CDR1 is GEAIGNYY and CDR2 is EKD. DNA of the CDR3: TGTGCCTGTGGCACCGTAAAGTCTAAAGGGGATAAACTCATCTTT. Translated: CACGTVKSKGDKLIF.

This clone is categorized as medium-sized (0.01 to 0.1%). V usage is TRDV2 and J usage is TRDJ1; D unclear. Trimming pared 1 base from V and 0 bases from J, leaving 17 bases between. CDR1 is GEAIGNYY and CDR2 is EKD in the germline V gene. The CDR3 has 17 residues. DNA of the CDR3: TGTGCCTGTGACACGGTGTCCGGGTTCAGGGACACCGATAAACTCATCTTT. Residues: CACDTVSGFRDTDKLIF.

This chain links TRDV2 with TRDJ2; 10 nucleotides align to TRDD3. V shed 4 bases and J 4 bases; nucleotides not matched to a gene: 17. Germline CDR1 and CDR2: GEAIGNYY and EKD. CDR3 size: 19 residues. The CDR3 reads CACDKVTVLGDGGTAQLFF. DNA of the CDR3: TGTGCCTGTGATAAAGTGACCGTACTGGGGGATGGGGGGACAGCACAACTCTTCTTT.

As concerns this clone: TCRdb records a much larger clone's protein for this DNA, with a difference at residue 5 that likely arises from a read error; the protein given is the translation of the DNA. The V call is TRDV2, the J call TRDJ1; D gene unclear. Germline-derived CDR1 and CDR2 are GEAIGNYY and EKD. Trimming removed 3 bases at V and 7 bases at J, with 17 bases between. The CDR3 sequence is 14 residues long. Written as DNA, the CDR3 is TGTGCCTGTGACTCGCTCTCCTTAACGGGTAAACTCATCTTT. This translates into CACDSLSLTGKLIF.

V and J are TRDV2 and TRDJ1, with 10 bases identical to TRDD3. J lost 0 bases, V lost 7 bases, and 10 bases had no gene match. The CDR3 length is 16 residues. Germline CDR1 GEAIGNYY, CDR2 EKD. The chain's CDR3 is CACKRLGDRYTDKLIF. The CDR3 bases are TGTGCCTGCAAACGACTGGGGGATCGATACACCGATAAACTCATCTTT.

This clone was observed a handful of times. One base separates it from a far larger clone, so it is likely a read error. The chain combines TRDV2 with TRDJ1; 10 bases match TRDD3. Germline V gene lookup returns CDR1 GEAIGNYY and CDR2 EKD. This CDR3 spans 18 amino acids. The CDR3 protein is CACDTLMVGDTGTDKFIF. CDR3 DNA sequence: TGTGCCTGTGACACCCTGATGGTGGGGGATACAGGGACCGATAAATTCATCTTT.

This clone turned up a few times. The translation of this DNA and the TCRdb protein of a much larger clone differ at residue 4, probably owing to a read error; the protein shown here is translated from the DNA. The chain recombines TRDV2 with TRDJ1; tentative D call: TRDD3 (5 bases). V lost 5 bases and J lost 0, with 18 bases in between. The CDR3 consists of 16 residues. In germline, CDR1 is GEAIGNYY, CDR2 EKD. CDR3 region: CACGTIQLGYTDKLIF. The CDR3 nucleotides are TGTGCCTGTGGCACAATTCAGCTGGGTTACACCGATAAACTCATCTTT.

The CDR3 sequence is CACDTVRRGDTEADKLIF. The CDR3 coding sequence is TGTGCCTGTGACACGGTTCGGAGGGGGGATACGGAGGCCGATAAACTCATCTTT. The J gene is TRDJ1, the V gene TRDV2; 10 nucleotides match TRDD3. Germline CDR1 reads GEAIGNYY; CDR2 reads EKD. V lost 1 base and J lost 3; bases outside the gene matches: 13. This CDR3 spans 18 amino acids.

By frequency in the sample, this clone is medium-sized. Distinct nucleotide sequences in the sample also encode this CDR3. V gene TRDV2 combines with J gene TRDJ1; TRDD3 aligns across 7 bases. The V gene's germline CDR1 is GEAIGNYY and CDR2 EKD. Losses at the gene ends were 3 bases for V and 1 base for J; bases not matched to a gene: 22. The CDR3 runs to 20 residues. CDR3 bases: TGTGCCTGTGACCCCGTGAGTGGAACTGGGGTCACGACCCCCACCGATAAACTCATCTTT. Protein product: CACDPVSGTGVTTPTDKLIF.